This TCR beta chain was captured in a study of PD-1 blockade in classical Hodgkin lymphoma. Germline loops: CDR1 LNHDA, CDR2 SQIVND (reference sequence). The CDR3 contains 13 residues. Trimming took off 0 bases at V and 4 bases at J, with 7 bases between the two ends. Time point here: cycle 4 day 1 (C4D1), after about 6 weeks of nivolumab. Following autologous stem cell transplantation, relapse occurred in every patient, and exposure to brentuximab vedotin varied. In its sample, this clone was seen a few times. The data were produced by immunoSEQ multiplex PCR, yet TCRdb's version contains in-frame clones alone and is incomplete. Of around 30,000 clones in the sample, around three quarters are singletons; the top ten hold about 16%.

J is TRBJ2-7 and V is TRBV19; D gene unclear. The specimen was peripheral blood mononuclear cells (PBMCs), collected before the fourth cycle of nivolumab. The TCR originated in a human donor with classical Hodgkin lymphoma. This CDR3 reads CASSIEASYEQYF. The DNA of the CDR3 is TGTGCCAGTAGTATAGAAGCCAGTTACGAGCAGTACTTC.